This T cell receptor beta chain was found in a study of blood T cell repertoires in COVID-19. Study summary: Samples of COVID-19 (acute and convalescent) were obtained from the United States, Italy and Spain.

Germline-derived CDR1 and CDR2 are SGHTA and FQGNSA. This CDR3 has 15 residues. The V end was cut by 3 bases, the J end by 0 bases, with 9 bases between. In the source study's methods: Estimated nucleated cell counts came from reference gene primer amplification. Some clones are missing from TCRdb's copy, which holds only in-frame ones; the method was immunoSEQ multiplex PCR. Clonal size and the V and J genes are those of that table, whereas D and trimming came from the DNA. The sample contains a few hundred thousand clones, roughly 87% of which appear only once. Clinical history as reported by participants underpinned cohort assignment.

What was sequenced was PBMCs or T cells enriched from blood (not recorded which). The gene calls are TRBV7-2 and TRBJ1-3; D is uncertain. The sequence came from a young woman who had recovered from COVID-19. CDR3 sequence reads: CASSFGPYSGNTIYF. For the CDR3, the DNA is TGTGCCAGCAGCTTTGGCCCGTACTCTGGAAACACCATATATTTT.